This TCR beta chain was observed in a study of human T cells and chemical hapten exposure. General study points: TCRs exceeding a frequency of 1 in 1000 stayed unchanged under DPC sensitization. Expanded TCRs formed significantly more large CDR3 similarity clusters than controls.

Points on this clonotype: Its matching antigen is unknown.

This CDR3 comprises 17 residues. The V segment lost 1 base and the J segment 6 bases; nucleotides outside the gene matches: 15. The germline V gene encodes CDR1 SGHVS and CDR2 FNYEAQ. Indicated time point: pre-sensitization, week 0. Treatment of the sample: therapeutic diphenylcyclopropenone sensitization with weekly scalp DPC. TCRdb used MiXCR to reprocess the RACE reads, holding one entry per CDR3 protein. The sample has more than 150,000 distinct CDR3 sequences; around 30% are singletons. The V gene is TRBV7-6, the J gene TRBJ2-7, with TRBD1 matching 7 bases. This sample comprised whole blood, obtained in connection with sensitization to the hapten diphenylcyclopropenone (DPC). The sequence was obtained from a woman aged 25 to 39 with alopecia areata. Some clones in this sample may be carry-over from other donors' samples. CDR3 loop: CASSLDVGHRGTSEQYF. The CDR3 DNA sequence: TGTGCCAGCAGCTTAGACGTCGGGCACAGGGGCACAAGCGAGCAGTACTTC.